This TCR beta chain stems from a study of cytomegalovirus exposure and HLA in healthy donors. Study conclusions and caveats: Under in vitro conditions, three CMV-associated chains were confirmed as specific for CMV antigens.

PCR used 60 Vbeta primers and 13 Jbeta primers. TCRdb's copy holds only in-frame clones and misses some; the assay was immunoSEQ multiplex PCR. The data hold 150,000 to 200,000 clones, with 80% to 85% observed a single time. The CDR3 covers 15 residues. Germline loops: CDR1 LNHDA, CDR2 SQIVND (reference sequence). V gave up 6 bases and J gave up 7 bases; unmatched junction bases: 9. In the case of this clone: Its target is not known.

The sequenced sample was PBMCs. The V call is TRBV19, the J call TRBJ2-1; 10 bases match TRBD2. The sequence was obtained from a woman in her 40s in good health and CMV-seronegative. CDR3 loop: CASSPSGRFKNEQFF. CDR3 DNA: TGTGCCAGTAGCCCTAGCGGGAGATTTAAGAATGAGCAGTTCTTC.